The sequence of this T cell receptor (beta chain) was determined in a study of T-cell memory formation after mild COVID-19. Comment on this clonotype: Its antigen is unknown.

V was pared by 8 bases and J by 5 bases, with 9 bases of the junction left unmatched. Germline V CDR1 and CDR2: GTSNPN, SVGIG (reference sequence). There are 13 residues in the CDR3. Points from the study as a whole: Largely, contracting CD4+ clones fell within CM and EM, and contracting CD8+ clones within EMRA. A second wave expanding day 15 to 37 was CD4+-biased; contracting clones were balanced.

TCRdb recomputed calls from the 5' RACE reads with MiXCR, one row per CDR3 protein. Here the sample spans about 400,000 distinct CDR3 sequences, about a quarter being singletons. This TCR came from an adult woman who had mild COVID-19 (a few samples of this study predate the infection). Cell type and time point are not known. Sequencing was done on a sample of PBMCs or a T cell subset sorted from them (not recorded which). The rearrangement uses TRBV30 and TRBJ2-7; 10 bases match TRBD1. The CDR3 spells CAGSGQGWNEQYF. CDR3 sequence (DNA): TGTGCCGGATCGGGACAGGGGTGGAACGAGCAGTACTTC.